Listed below are T cell receptor beta chains from one sample, sequenced in a study of T cell responses to AZD1222 COVID-19 vaccine. Only in-frame clones appear in the TCRdb table, and some are missing; sequencing was by immunoSEQ multiplex PCR. The sample includes about 110,000 clones, around 90% seen only once; the top ten take roughly 5.3%. Material: peripheral blood, obtained on day 0 of AZD1222 vaccination. The receptors come from an adult in good health. Each CDR3 is given with its conserved first and last residue. A D gene is named only where the DNA matches it firmly. Clone size is stated in some rows and not others, as once, few, many or a class when expanded.

clone size: few
V gene: TRBV7-9
D gene: .
J gene: TRBJ1-3
CDR3 length: 15
CDR3 DNA: TGTGCCAGCAGCACCCCAGTGGAGGGAAGAAACACCATATATTTT
CDR3 protein: CASSTPVEGRNTIYF

clone size: .
V gene: TRBV7-5
D gene: .
J gene: TRBJ2-7
CDR3 length: 19
CDR3 DNA: TGTGTCAGAAGCTTAGTCTACGGATTCATTAGGGCCCTTCCCTACGAGCAGTACTTC
CDR3 protein: CVRSLVYGFIRALPYEQYF

clone size: .
V gene: TRBV11-3
D gene: .
J gene: TRBJ2-3
CDR3 length: 13
CDR3 DNA: TGTGCCAGCAGCAATAGAGGGCAGGGGCTACCGAATTTT
CDR3 protein: CASSNRGQGLPNF

clone size: .
V gene: TRBV20-1
D gene: .
J gene: TRBJ2-2
CDR3 length: 18
CDR3 DNA: TGCAGTGCTAGTTCGGGTGGTAGCGGCCAATTGAACACCGGGGAGCTGTTTTTT
CDR3 protein: CSASSGGSGQLNTGELFF

clone size: .
V gene: TRBV10-3
D gene: TRBD1
J gene: TRBJ2-1
CDR3 length: 15
CDR3 DNA: TGTGCCATCAACCCCCGACAGGGGCGAAACAATGAGCAGTTCTTC
CDR3 protein: CAINPRQGRNNEQFF

clone size: .
V gene: TRBV10-2
D gene: TRBD1
J gene: TRBJ2-2
CDR3 length: 14
CDR3 DNA: TGCGCCAGCAGGGGGACAGGGAACACCGGGGAGCTGTTTTTT
CDR3 protein: CASRGTGNTGELFF

clone size: .
V gene: TRBV10-3
D gene: TRBD2
J gene: TRBJ2-7
CDR3 length: 13
CDR3 DNA: TGTGCCATCAGAGGGACTAGCGAGAGCGAGCAGTACTTC
CDR3 protein: CAIRGTSESEQYF

clone size: .
V gene: TRBV5-5
D gene: .
J gene: TRBJ1-2
CDR3 length: 13
CDR3 DNA: TGTGCCAGCAGCCATACCAACGTCTATGGCTACACCTTC
CDR3 protein: CASSHTNVYGYTF

clone size: .
V gene: TRBV5-6
D gene: .
J gene: TRBJ1-2
CDR3 length: 16
CDR3 DNA: TGTGCCAGCAGCCTGCGCGGGACATCCGTTAACTATGGCTACACCTTC
CDR3 protein: CASSLRGTSVNYGYTF

clone size: once
V gene: TRBV29-1
D gene: TRBD1
J gene: TRBJ2-3
CDR3 length: 14
CDR3 DNA: TGCAGCTGCCTTAGGACAGGGGGCACAGATACGCAGTATTTT
CDR3 protein: CSCLRTGGTDTQYF

clone size: .
V gene: TRBV7-2
D gene: TRBD1
J gene: TRBJ2-4
CDR3 length: 14
CDR3 DNA: TGTGCCAGCAGCACCCGACAGGGTAGAGGCATTCAGTACTTC
CDR3 protein: CASSTRQGRGIQYF

clone size: .
V gene: TRBV4-1
D gene: .
J gene: TRBJ2-7
CDR3 length: 15
CDR3 DNA: TGCGCCAGCAGCCAACGAGAATCGGGCTCCTACGAGCAGTACTTC
CDR3 protein: CASSQRESGSYEQYF

clone size: .
V gene: TRBV6-5
D gene: TRBD1
J gene: TRBJ1-6
CDR3 length: 16
CDR3 DNA: TGTGCCAGCAGTTCGGCCCGGGGGACAGTTAATTCACCCCTCCACTTT
CDR3 protein: CASSSARGTVNSPLHF

clone size: .
V gene: TRBV7-2
D gene: TRBD1
J gene: TRBJ2-7
CDR3 length: 16
CDR3 DNA: TGTGCCAGCAGCTACGGACAGGTAATTTCTAACGGCGAGCAGTACTTC
CDR3 protein: CASSYGQVISNGEQYF

clone size: .
V gene: TRBV6-2/TRBV6-3
D gene: .
J gene: TRBJ2-7
CDR3 length: 12
CDR3 DNA: TGTGCCAGCAGTTCACTGGGCGGAGAGCAGTACTTC
CDR3 protein: CASSSLGGEQYF

clone size: .
V gene: TRBV14
D gene: .
J gene: TRBJ1-1
CDR3 length: 13
CDR3 DNA: TGTGCCAGCAGCCAAGAGGGGAACACTGAAGCTTTCTTT
CDR3 protein: CASSQEGNTEAFF

clone size: .
V gene: TRBV7-8
D gene: .
J gene: TRBJ2-2
CDR3 length: 14
CDR3 DNA: TGTGCCAGCAGCTTAGCTCCGAGCTACGGGGAGCTGTTTTTT
CDR3 protein: CASSLAPSYGELFF

clone size: .
V gene: TRBV28
D gene: .
J gene: TRBJ1-4
CDR3 length: 13
CDR3 DNA: TGTGCCAGCATAACCGGAGGGGACGAAAAACTGTTTTTT
CDR3 protein: CASITGGDEKLFF

clone size: .
V gene: TRBV6-1
D gene: .
J gene: TRBJ2-5
CDR3 length: 13
CDR3 DNA: TGTGCCAGCAGTGAAGAGGAGAAAGAGACCCAGTACTTC
CDR3 protein: CASSEEEKETQYF

clone size: .
V gene: TRBV30
D gene: .
J gene: TRBJ1-5
CDR3 length: 13
CDR3 DNA: TGTGCCTGGAGTGGGGAGGGCTCCCAGCCCCAGCATTTT
CDR3 protein: CAWSGEGSQPQHF